The 23 T cell receptor beta chains presented below share a single source sample, sequenced in a study of OX40 agonist ivuxolimab in advanced cancers. Some clones are missing from TCRdb's copy, which holds only in-frame ones; the method was immunoSEQ multiplex PCR. The table includes 25,000 to 35,000 clones, less than 85% detected once. Source: CD4+ or CD8+ T cells sorted from blood, taken in a trial of the OX40 agonist ivuxolimab. The source of these receptors is an adult with an advanced solid tumor such as melanoma, head and neck, liver or kidney cancer.

The V call is TRBV7-9, the J call TRBJ1-2, with D unresolved. CDR1 and CDR2 from the germline V gene are SEHNR and FQNEAQ (reference sequence). V dropped 1 base and J dropped 5 bases, with 14 bases sitting between them. This CDR3 is 15 amino acids long. CDR3 bases: TGTGCCAGCAGCTTAGAAGGCGGCGCCTCATATGGCTACACCTTC. This sequence encodes CASSLEGGASYGYTF.

This chain uses TRBV30 with TRBJ2-5, with D tentatively TRBD1 (5 bases). The CDR3 consists of 21 residues. Germline loops: CDR1 GTSNPN, CDR2 SVGIG (reference sequence). The V gene lost 0 bases and the J gene lost 1 base, with 30 bases spanning the gap. The CDR3 coding sequence is TGTGCCTGGAGTGTACTTTCCCCCTCCCATTACAGGACCCACCCCCAAGAGACCCAGTACTTC. Translated: CAWSVLSPSHYRTHPQETQYF.

In this sample, this clone turned up once. This sequence joins TRBV28 and TRBJ2-3; 7 nucleotides align to TRBD1. There are 13 residues in the CDR3. Germline V gene sequence: CDR1 MDHEN, CDR2 SYDVKM. With V trimmed by 5 bases and J by 6 bases, 5 bases remained unmatched. The CDR3: CASSPQGSDTQYF. DNA for the CDR3: TGTGCCAGCAGTCCACAGGGGTCGGATACGCAGTATTTT. The variable domain in full, completed from reference TRBV28 and TRBJ2-3, reads DVKVTQSSRYLVKRTGEKVFLECVQDMDHENMFWYRQDPGLGLRLIYFSYDVKMKEKGDIPEGYSVSREKKERFSLILESASTNQTSMYLCASSPQGSDTQYFGPGTRLTVL.

The chain recombines TRBV7-3 with TRBJ1-5; 9 bases line up with TRBD1. J lost 4 bases, V lost 8 bases, and 12 bases had no gene match. CDR3 length: 16 residues. Germline lookup yields CDR1 SGHTA and CDR2 FQGTGA. The CDR3 region is CASGDFRDRENQPQHF. CDR3 in DNA: TGTGCCAGCGGGGATTTCCGGGACAGGGAGAATCAGCCCCAGCATTTT.

The rearrangement joins TRBV6-5 to TRBJ2-7, with D uncertain. This CDR3 is 11 amino acids long. Germline V gives CDR1 MNHEY, CDR2 SVGAGI. The germline V and J ends were trimmed by 2 bases and 7 bases, with 6 bases remaining between them. CDR3 in DNA: TGTGCCAGCAGTTACGGCAGGGAGCAGTACTTC. It codes for CASSYGREQYF.

CDR3 nucleotides: TGCGCCAGCAGCACCGGGGGGAGTTACTATGGCTACACCTTC. Its translation is CASSTGGSYYGYTF. The chain recombines TRBV5-1 with TRBJ1-2, with D tentatively TRBD1 (5 bases). The CDR3 is 14 amino acids. Trimming pared 4 bases from V and 3 bases from J, leaving 13 bases between. CDR1 and CDR2 (germline): SGHRS, YFSETQ.

This clone was seen a single time. The chain links TRBV27 to TRBJ1-5, with 8 bases aligning to TRBD1. In germline, CDR1 is MNHEY, CDR2 SMNVEV (reference sequence). V was pared by 7 bases and J by 7 bases, with 9 bases of the junction left unmatched. The CDR3 loop spans 14 amino acids. CDR3 sequence reads: CASNNQGARQPQHF. The CDR3 region has the DNA TGTGCCAGCAATAACCAGGGGGCCCGACAGCCCCAGCATTTT.

This clone was observed a few times. The gene calls are TRBV29-1 and TRBJ1-1; D unclear. The CDR3 is made up of 13 amino acids. Looked up from germline, CDR1 is SQVTM and CDR2 is ANQGSEA. V lost 7 bases and J 2 bases, leaving 14 bases between the germline ends. DNA for the CDR3: TGCAGCGCCCCCGAAGGTCGAAACACTGAAGCTTTCTTT. Translating gives CSAPEGRNTEAFF.

A single count supports this clone. The rearrangement links TRBV28 to TRBJ2-7; maybe TRBD2 (5 bases). CDR1 MDHEN and CDR2 SYDVKM come from the germline V gene. Trimming shortened V by 5 bases and J by 3 bases, and 17 bases separated the two germline ends. This CDR3 has 15 residues. This chain's CDR3 is CASSASGYSGYEQYF. The CDR3 coding sequence is TGTGCCAGCAGTGCCTCGGGGTACTCGGGCTACGAGCAGTACTTC.

The chain combines TRBV19 with TRBJ2-6; D is possibly TRBD1 or TRBD2 (6 bases each). V was trimmed by 0 bases and J by 4 bases, leaving 10 bases between them. Per germline, CDR1 LNHDA and CDR2 SQIVND (reference sequence). CDR3 size: 16 residues. The CDR3 DNA follows: TGTGCCAGTAGTATAGATGGGGGGACAGGGGCCAACGTCCTGACTTTC. This sequence encodes CASSIDGGTGANVLTF. Supplemented by reference TRBV19 and TRBJ2-6, the full variable domain reads DGGITQSPKYLFRKEGQNVTLSCEQNLNHDAMYWYRQDPGQGLRLIYYSQIVNDFQKGDIAEGYSVSREKKESFPLTVTSAQKNPTAFYLCASSIDGGTGANVLTFGAGSRLTVL.

The CDR3 here is CASSSRAGYLHEQFF. The CDR3 DNA is TGTGCCAGCAGCTCGAGGGCGGGGTATCTGCATGAGCAGTTCTTC. The chain links TRBV11-2 to TRBJ2-1, with a tentative D call TRBD2 (6 bases). This CDR3 is 15 amino acids long. Germline lookup yields CDR1 SGHAT and CDR2 FQNNGV. Trimming pared 4 bases from V and 8 bases from J, leaving 18 bases between.

The chain has TRBV13 and TRBJ2-7; 8 nucleotides line up with TRBD2. The J segment lost 2 bases and the V segment lost 4 bases, leaving 10 bases of the junction unmatched. The CDR3 runs 16 residues. Germline values: CDR1 PRHDT, CDR2 FYEKMQ (reference sequence). As DNA, the CDR3 is TGTGCCAGCAGCTCTCGGAGCGGGAGAGAGGCCTACGAGCAGTACTTC. Its protein product is CASSSRSGREAYEQYF.

The V and J genes are TRBV4-3 and TRBJ2-7; tentative D call: TRBD2 (5 bases). V lost 6 bases and J 6 bases, leaving 12 bases between the germline ends. Germline loops: CDR1 LGHNA, CDR2 YSLEER. This CDR3 contains 12 residues. Here the CDR3 reads CASSLHRGEQYF. DNA for the CDR3: TGCGCCAGCAGTTTACACCGGGGCGAGCAGTACTTC.

The rearrangement joins TRBV7-9 to TRBJ2-1, with TRBD2 matching over 8 bases. J was trimmed by 3 bases and V by 5 bases; bases with no gene match: 3. The CDR3 has 14 residues. Per germline, CDR1 SEHNR and CDR2 FQNEAQ (reference sequence). The CDR3 DNA follows: TGTGCCAGCAGCCCCGGGACTAGCTACAATGAGCAGTTCTTC. It translates to CASSPGTSYNEQFF. Full variable domain (remainder filled in from reference TRBV7-9 and TRBJ2-1): DTGVSQNPRHKITKRGQNVTFRCDPISEHNRLYWYRQTLGQGPEFLTYFQNEAQLEKSRLLSDRFSAERPKGSFSTLEIQRTEQGDSAMYLCASSPGTSYNEQFFGPGTRLTVL.

This clone has only one observation. V gene TRBV5-4 combines with J gene TRBJ2-3; possible D gene TRBD1, 5 bases. Germline loops: CDR1 SGHNT, CDR2 YYREEE (reference sequence). The ends were cut back, 4 bases at V and 2 bases at J, with 14 bases in the middle. This CDR3 comprises 15 residues. Here the CDR3 reads CASSPVGPSTDTQYF. Written as DNA, the CDR3 is TGTGCCAGCAGCCCGGTGGGGCCCTCCACAGATACGCAGTATTTT.

The genes are TRBV28 and TRBJ2-1; 7 positions match TRBD2. Trimming took 3 bases from V and 2 from J; bases not matched to a gene: 7. CDR3 length: 16 amino acids. Per germline, CDR1 MDHEN and CDR2 SYDVKM. The CDR3 spells CASSLFPSGAYNEQFF. In nucleotides, the CDR3 is TGTGCCAGCAGTTTGTTCCCCAGCGGGGCCTACAATGAGCAGTTCTTC.

V is TRBV2 and J is TRBJ2-5; D perhaps matches TRBD2 (6 bases). Germline V CDR1 and CDR2: SNHLY, FYNNEI. The length of the CDR3 is 16 residues. V was cut by 7 bases and J by 5 bases, with 23 bases left in between. DNA for the CDR3: TGTGCCAGCACTCTTCTCGCCCCTGGCGGGGAGGAGACCCAGTACTTC. This encodes CASTLLAPGGEETQYF.

Here the CDR3 DNA reads TGCGCCAGCAGCTTCTTGGGACTAGCGCCGAACACCGGGGAGCTGTTTTTT. Encoded protein: CASSFLGLAPNTGELFF. The gene calls are TRBV5-1 and TRBJ2-2, with 10 bases aligning to TRBD2. In germline, CDR1 is SGHRS, CDR2 YFSETQ. V trimming: 2 bases; J trimming: 0 bases; junction bases outside the gene matches: 4. The CDR3 has 17 residues.

This chain uses TRBV5-6 with TRBJ2-3; D unresolved. The CDR3 is made up of 14 amino acids. From germline, CDR1 is SGHDT and CDR2 YYEEEE. The V end was cut by 2 bases, the J end by 7 bases, with 14 bases between. CDR3 in amino acids: CASSLGQNVNTQYF. Written as DNA, the CDR3 is TGTGCCAGCAGCTTAGGGCAGAACGTAAATACGCAGTATTTT.

CDR3 sequence reads: CASSWDRENTGELFF. CDR3 DNA sequence: TGTGCCAGCAGTTGGGACAGGGAGAACACCGGGGAGCTGTTTTTT. The V gene is TRBV28, the J gene TRBJ2-2, with 9 bases identical to TRBD1. CDR1 and CDR2 (germline): MDHEN, SYDVKM. J was trimmed by 1 base and V by 4 bases; bases with no gene match: 1. CDR3 size: 15 residues.

This sequence joins TRBV4-1 and TRBJ2-1; 9 bases map to TRBD2. This CDR3 is 15 amino acids long. Germline loops: CDR1 MGHRA, CDR2 YSYEKL. V lost 0 bases, J lost 4 bases, and 1 base stayed unmatched. The chain's CDR3 is CASSQESGGYNEQFF. For the CDR3, the DNA is TGCGCCAGCAGCCAAGAGAGCGGGGGGTACAATGAGCAGTTCTTC.

The chain uses TRBV19 and TRBJ1-5, with 11 bases identical to TRBD1. The CDR3 consists of 16 residues. Trimming took 4 bases from V and 0 from J; bases not matched to a gene: 2. Germline V lookup: CDR1 LNHDA, CDR2 SQIVND (reference sequence). CDR3 sequence: CASSRDRGNSNQPQHF. CDR3 in DNA: TGTGCCAGTAGTAGGGACAGGGGGAATAGCAATCAGCCCCAGCATTTT.

The rearrangement uses TRBV19 and TRBJ1-1; D is uncertain. Germline V gene lookup returns CDR1 LNHDA and CDR2 SQIVND (reference sequence). This CDR3 is built from 12 residues. Trimming pared 6 bases from V and 8 bases from J, leaving 13 bases between. This CDR3 is CASRSGLREAFF. Here the CDR3 DNA reads TGTGCCAGTAGAAGCGGACTCAGGGAAGCTTTCTTT.